Given below is one TCR beta chain in context. No antigen is known for it. The CDR3 runs 14 residues. Germline CDR1 is MNHEY and CDR2 is SVGAGI. V lost 7 bases, J lost 2 bases, and 9 bases lay in between. This specimen comes from a study of T cell responses to AZD1222 COVID-19 vaccine. General study results and limits: Receipt of two AZD1222 doses was followed by a rise in Spike-specific TCR breadth and depth. Baseline serostatus was positive in only a handful of AZD1222 recipients. Females outnumbered males among donors, who were mostly white British; clonal diversity was possibly underestimated.

Using immunoSEQ multiplex PCR, the repertoire was profiled, and TCRdb retains in-frame clones only, with some absent. The top ten clones hold under 5% of a sample with approximately 83,000 clones, 75% to 95% of them seen once. The TCR comes from an adult in good health. The sample consisted of peripheral blood, taken on day 0 of MenACWY control vaccination. The chain combines TRBV6-5 with TRBJ2-6; D unclear. This CDR3 reads CASIAAAGANVLTF. In nucleotides, the CDR3 is TGTGCCAGCATCGCGGCCGCTGGGGCCAACGTCCTGACTTTC.